This T cell receptor beta chain was retrieved from a study of beta chain features in type 1 diabetes (dated by TCRdb to the late 2010s). Looking at the study overall: Mean age, gender distribution, total cell number and subset yield did not differ between patients and healthy donors. Regulatory and stem cell-like memory subsets were obtained from only 8 patients and about 8 healthy donors, while naive and central memory subsets were obtained from all 28 donors. The study compared the TCRB repertoires of sorted circulating CD4+ T cell subsets in recently diagnosed type 1 diabetes patients with those in matched healthy donors. A total of 100 million to 140 million sorted cells were examined across all samples, and the number of cells per subset was strongly correlated with RNA yield.

Concerning this clone itself: Its antigen has not been determined. No much larger clonotype is one base removed from it; base qualities were not supplied.

The CDR3 sequence holds 16 residues, the cysteine and phenylalanine included. The entry retains the CDR3 DNA only, 48 bases that are in frame from base 1. Via the germline V gene, CDR1 is SGHRS and CDR2 YFSETQ. The junction shows trimming of 0 bases on V and 4 bases on J, and the gene matches do not reach 8 bases of it. Each donor gave one peripheral blood draw, averaging around 0.11 L, which was collected into heparinised tubes. Using a panel that included CD45RO, CCR7, CD25, CD127, CD95 and CD27, naive, central memory, regulatory and stem cell-like memory CD4+ T cells were sorted on a BD FACSAria II. All sorted populations exceeded 95% purity. PBMCs were isolated immediately by Lymphoprep density gradient centrifugation and stained directly without culture. To minimize batch effects, samples were stained and sorted in pairs, one healthy donor with one patient per experiment. All of the isolated RNA was reverse transcribed with the High Capacity cDNA Reverse Transcription Kit, so expressed TCRB transcripts were sequenced. Deep immunoSEQ sequencing was performed on naive, central memory and regulatory T cell samples, with an average of approximately 4 million total reads per sample. Sorted cells were lysed in RLT buffer and RNA was extracted with DNase-treated RNeasy Micro or Mini kits, depending on cell number. To prevent cross-contamination, every cell subset was processed on its own, while patient and healthy donor samples were processed together. The immunoSEQ multiplex PCR was used to amplify TCRB sequences from cDNA, yielding 87-bp fragments that span the CDR3 region. The amplicons were sequenced using the Illumina HiSeq platform. Per the authors' processing: Synthetic template baselines were used to correct PCR bias computationally, reads within Hamming distance 2 were collapsed, and singletons that could not be merged were discarded. Reads were aligned against IMGT to assign V, D and J genes, CDR3 length and insertions or deletions at six rearrangement sites. Within each subset, clonotype counts were normalized to sorted cell number, after which true diversity and Gini coefficients were computed with the tcR R package. Repertoire sharing was quantified using the overlap coefficient calculated on TCRB nucleotide sequences. TCRdb re-hosts the immuneACCESS table, in-frame sequences only. Its copies lack some clones; in the studies checked, an unresolved V gene accounts for under half of them, and the cause for the rest is not known. V, J and clone size are those of that table, while D and trimming were read from the DNA. Across this sample there are about 160,000 clones, with approximately 8% seen only once. The ten most abundant clones make up 0.5% to 0.55% of the sample.

General findings and caveats noted by the study authors: At VDJ recombination sites, type 1 diabetes patients had fewer insertions and more deleted nucleotides, which implies abnormalities in thymic rearrangement. In all four CD4+ subsets, TCRB CDR3 length was moderately but significantly shorter in type 1 diabetes patients. Because the HLA sub-analyses included only small numbers of individuals, any influence of HLA type on TCRB rearrangement was left unresolved. PCR may preferentially amplify shorter templates, but because patient and control samples were amplified and corrected together, any resulting skew would affect both groups equally. Naive, central memory and regulatory TCRB repertoires appeared more similar among patients than among healthy donors. Because cDNA was sequenced instead of genomic DNA, highly expressing activated cells could be over-represented, though the groups showed no difference in activation or CD3 levels.

This TCR came from a man between 18 and 29 years old with type 1 diabetes. Sequences were obtained from central memory CD4+ T cells from blood. Here the chain combines TRBV5-1 and TRBJ2-5; a stretch of 8 junction bases matches TRBD1. The nucleotide sequence is given as TGCGCCAGCAGCTTGGCTGGACAGGGAGCGGGAGAGACCCAGTACTTC. This yields the protein CASSLAGQGAGETQYF.